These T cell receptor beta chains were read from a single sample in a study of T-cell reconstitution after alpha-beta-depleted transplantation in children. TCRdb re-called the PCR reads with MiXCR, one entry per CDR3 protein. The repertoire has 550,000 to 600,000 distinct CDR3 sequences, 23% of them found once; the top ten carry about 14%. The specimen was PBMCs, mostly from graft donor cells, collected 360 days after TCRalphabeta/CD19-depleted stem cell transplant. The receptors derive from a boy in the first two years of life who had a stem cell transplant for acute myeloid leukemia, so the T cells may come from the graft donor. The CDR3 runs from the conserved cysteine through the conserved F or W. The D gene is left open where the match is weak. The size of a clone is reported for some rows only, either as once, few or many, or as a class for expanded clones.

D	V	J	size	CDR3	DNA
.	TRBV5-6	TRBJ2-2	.	CASSLSQGHGDTGELFF	TGTGCCAGCAGCTTAAGCCAGGGGCACGGGGACACCGGGGAGCTGTTTTTT
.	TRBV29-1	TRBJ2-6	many	CSVDNSGANVLTF	TGCAGCGTTGACAACTCTGGGGCCAACGTCCTGACTTTC
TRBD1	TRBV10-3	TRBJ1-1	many	CAIRTGDLVNTEAFF	TGTGCCATCAGGACAGGGGATTTGGTGAACACTGAAGCTTTCTTT
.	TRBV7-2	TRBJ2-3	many	CASSSRVMSTDTQYF	TGTGCCAGCAGCTCCAGGGTAATGAGCACAGATACGCAGTATTTT
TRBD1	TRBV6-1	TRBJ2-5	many	CASSRGRGDREETQYF	TGTGCCAGCAGTCGCGGAAGGGGGGACAGGGAGGAGACCCAGTACTTC
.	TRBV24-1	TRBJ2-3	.	CATSDPWRTDTQYF	TGTGCCACCAGTGATCCCTGGCGAACAGATACGCAGTATTTT
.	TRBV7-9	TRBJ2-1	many	CASSGRDSQFF	TGTGCCAGCAGCGGCCGGGACTCCCAGTTCTTC
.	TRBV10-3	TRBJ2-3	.	CAISFRGEAQYF	TGTGCCATCAGTTTCCGGGGCGAAGCGCAGTATTTT
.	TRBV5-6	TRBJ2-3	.	CASTLSSVDTQYF	TGTGCCAGCACCCTCAGCTCCGTTGATACGCAGTATTTT
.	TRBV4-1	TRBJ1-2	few	CASSQDQGPPPNYGYTF	TGCGCCAGCAGCCAAGATCAGGGTCCACCTCCTAACTATGGCTACACCTTC
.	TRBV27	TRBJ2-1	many	CASSFHPGNEQFF	TGTGCCAGCAGTTTTCATCCCGGGAATGAGCAGTTCTTC
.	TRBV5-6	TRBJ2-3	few	CASSLSGLTDTQYF	TGTGCCAGCAGTTTATCAGGGTTGACAGATACGCAGTATTTT
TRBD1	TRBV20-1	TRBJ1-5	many	CSARTGRYSNQPQHF	TGCAGTGCTAGGACAGGGAGATATAGCAATCAGCCCCAGCATTTT
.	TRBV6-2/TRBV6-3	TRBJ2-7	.	CASTPGTSYEQYF	TGTGCCAGCACCCCGGGTACGTCCTACGAGCAGTACTTC
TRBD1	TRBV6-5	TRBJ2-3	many	CASSPDRATDTQYF	TGTGCCAGCAGCCCCGACAGGGCCACAGATACGCAGTATTTT
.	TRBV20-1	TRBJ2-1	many	CSARDPPARNEQFF	TGCAGTGCTAGAGATCCCCCCGCCCGCAATGAGCAGTTCTTC
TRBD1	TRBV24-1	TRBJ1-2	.	CATSESRGNYGYTF	TGTGCCACCAGTGAGTCCAGGGGGAACTATGGCTACACCTTC
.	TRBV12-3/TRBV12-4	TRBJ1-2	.	CASSPPTEVHYGYTF	TGTGCCAGCAGTCCCCCGACAGAGGTACACTATGGCTACACCTTC
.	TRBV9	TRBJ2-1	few	CASSVGGSSNEQFF	TGTGCCAGCAGCGTAGGGGGGTCATCCAATGAGCAGTTCTTC
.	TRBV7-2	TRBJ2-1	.	CASSPAGVAEQFF	TGTGCCAGCAGCCCTGCAGGGGTTGCTGAGCAGTTCTTC
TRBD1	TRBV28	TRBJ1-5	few	CAASPTTGGSNQPQHF	TGTGCAGCGAGCCCGACGACAGGGGGGAGCAATCAGCCCCAGCATTTT
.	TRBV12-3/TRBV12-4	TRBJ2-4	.	CASAEIRRNIQYF	TGTGCCAGCGCCGAAATAAGGAGGAACATTCAGTACTTC
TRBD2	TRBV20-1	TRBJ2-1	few	CSAPSGGDYNEQFF	TGCAGTGCCCCTAGCGGGGGGGACTACAATGAGCAGTTCTTC
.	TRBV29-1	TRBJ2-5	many	CSVGWARLVQETQYF	TGCAGCGTTGGTTGGGCTAGGTTAGTCCAAGAGACCCAGTACTTC
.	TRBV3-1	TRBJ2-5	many	CASWGTSQETQYF	TGTGCCAGCTGGGGGACATCGCAAGAGACCCAGTACTTC
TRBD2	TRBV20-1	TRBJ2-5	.	CSARVGLAGGLLQETQYF	TGCAGTGCTAGAGTGGGACTAGCGGGGGGACTGCTCCAAGAGACCCAGTACTTC
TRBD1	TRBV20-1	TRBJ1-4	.	CSAVDRASEKLFF	TGCAGTGCGGTCGACAGGGCAAGTGAAAAACTGTTTTTT
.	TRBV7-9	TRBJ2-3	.	CASSFGRGDTQYF	TGTGCCAGCAGCTTCGGGCGGGGAGATACGCAGTATTTT
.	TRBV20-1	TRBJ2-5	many	CSAAFEGGRTQYF	TGCAGTGCTGCTTTTGAGGGGGGGAGGACCCAGTACTTC
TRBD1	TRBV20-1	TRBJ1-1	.	CSAEDGTGEEAFF	TGCAGTGCCGAAGACGGGACAGGCGAAGAAGCTTTCTTT
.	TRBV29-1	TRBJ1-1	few	CSVEYEGRVGTEAFF	TGCAGCGTTGAATACGAGGGCAGGGTAGGAACTGAAGCTTTCTTT
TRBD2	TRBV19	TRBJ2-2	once	CASLGLAGELFF	TGTGCCAGCCTCGGACTAGCCGGGGAGCTGTTTTTT
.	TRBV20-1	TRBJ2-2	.	CSASPLGPWGELFF	TGCAGTGCTAGTCCTCTGGGTCCATGGGGGGAGCTGTTTTTT
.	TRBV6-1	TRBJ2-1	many	CASSQVRYDEQFF	TGTGCCAGCAGCCAGGTCAGATACGATGAGCAGTTCTTC
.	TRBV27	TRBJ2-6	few	CASSEGGSGANVLTF	TGTGCCAGCAGTGAGGGGGGATCTGGGGCCAACGTCCTGACTTTC